This is a list of T cell receptor beta chains from one sample in a study of blood T cell repertoires in COVID-19. TCRdb's copy holds only in-frame clones and misses some; the assay was immunoSEQ multiplex PCR. The sample records roughly 180,000 clones, approximately 85% being singletons. The sequenced material came from peripheral blood. The source is a man aged 55-75 years who had recovered from COVID-19. Each CDR3 is given with its conserved first and last residue. D genes are given only for firm matches. The listing skips clone size in some rows; elsewhere it reads once, few, many or a size class.

TRBJ2-2 | TRBV11-3 | NA | 15 | NA | CASSPRGSNTGELFF | TGTGCCAGCAGCCCCAGGGGTTCGAACACCGGGGAGCTGTTTTTT
TRBJ1-2 | TRBV4-2 | NA | 13 | NA | CASSQTGTNGYTF | TGTGCCAGCAGCCAAACCGGGACAAATGGCTACACCTTC
TRBJ1-2 | TRBV9 | NA | 12 | TRBD1 | CASGTGGYGYTF | TGTGCCAGCGGGACAGGGGGCTATGGCTACACCTTC
TRBJ1-4 | TRBV11-2 | once | 15 | NA | CASSLEPATNEKLFF | TGTGCCAGCAGCTTAGAGCCAGCAACTAATGAAAAACTGTTTTTT
TRBJ1-4 | TRBV28 | NA | 15 | NA | CASNPYGRTNEKLFF | TGTGCCAGCAATCCCTACGGGAGAACTAATGAAAAACTGTTTTTT
TRBJ1-1 | TRBV7-2 | NA | 15 | TRBD1 | CASSLSGTGGTEAFF | TGTGCCAGCAGCCTTTCCGGGACAGGGGGCACTGAAGCTTTCTTT
TRBJ2-3 | TRBV3-1/TRBV3-2 | NA | 16 | NA | CASSQGNFPSTDTQYF | TGTGCCAGCAGCCAAGGAAACTTCCCTAGCACAGATACGCAGTATTTT
TRBJ2-1 | TRBV5-5 | NA | 16 | TRBD1 | CASSLVGQGLYNEQFF | TGTGCCAGCAGCTTGGTTGGACAGGGCCTCTACAATGAGCAGTTCTTC
TRBJ2-3 | TRBV5-4 | NA | 15 | TRBD2 | CASSLTSGGSDTQYF | TGTGCCAGCAGCTTGACTAGCGGGGGTTCGGATACGCAGTATTTT
TRBJ1-6 | TRBV9 | once | 16 | NA | CASSVSAGGLNSPLHF | TGTGCCAGCAGCGTTTCAGCAGGTGGGCTAAATTCACCCCTCCACTTT
TRBJ2-7 | TRBV5-8 | NA | 14 | TRBD1 | CASSSQGASYEQYF | TGTGCCAGCAGCTCACAGGGGGCCTCCTACGAGCAGTACTTC
TRBJ2-3 | TRBV11-3 | NA | 17 | TRBD2 | CASSSGLAGPLTDTQYF | TGTGCCAGCAGCTCCGGACTAGCGGGGCCCCTCACAGATACGCAGTATTTT
TRBJ2-4 | TRBV5-1 | NA | 15 | NA | CASSPKWLAKNIQYF | TGCGCCAGCAGTCCCAAGTGGCTAGCCAAAAACATTCAGTACTTC
TRBJ1-5 | TRBV5-1 | NA | 16 | TRBD1 | CASSLGDRAGNQPQHF | TGCGCCAGCAGCTTGGGGGACAGGGCGGGCAATCAGCCCCAGCATTTT
TRBJ2-1 | TRBV7-6 | once | 14 | TRBD2 | CASRERETSHEQFF | TGTGCCAGCAGAGAGCGGGAAACCTCCCATGAGCAGTTCTTC
TRBJ1-2 | TRBV27 | few | 13 | NA | CASSPGGSYGYTF | TGTGCCAGCAGTCCCGGGGGTAGCTATGGCTACACCTTC
TRBJ1-1 | TRBV6-2/TRBV6-3 | NA | 13 | TRBD1 | CASSPTGDTEAFF | TGTGCCAGCAGCCCTACAGGGGACACTGAAGCTTTCTTT
TRBJ2-3 | TRBV2 | NA | 13 | NA | CATSTEFSDTQYF | TGTGCCACCTCAACAGAGTTTTCAGATACGCAGTATTTT
TRBJ2-3 | TRBV5-1 | NA | 19 | TRBD2 | CASSLVLAGGFTSTDTQYF | TGCGCCAGCAGCTTGGTACTAGCGGGGGGCTTCACTAGCACAGATACGCAGTATTTT
TRBJ1-5 | TRBV2 | NA | 15 | TRBD1 | CASSTGQGGNQPQHF | TGTGCCAGCAGTACGGGACAGGGAGGTAATCAGCCCCAGCATTTT
TRBJ2-3 | TRBV29-1 | NA | 13 | TRBD1 | CSVEPRGPDTQYF | TGCAGCGTTGAACCAAGGGGGCCAGATACGCAGTATTTT
TRBJ2-1 | TRBV6-2/TRBV6-3 | NA | 15 | TRBD2 | CASSPGLGSYNEQFF | TGTGCCAGCAGCCCAGGACTAGGCTCCTACAATGAGCAGTTCTTC
TRBJ2-7 | TRBV18 | once | 16 | TRBD2 | CASSPEVGGGSYEQYF | TGTGCCAGCTCACCAGAGGTCGGGGGGGGCTCCTACGAGCAGTACTTC